Listed below are T cell receptor beta chains from one sample, sequenced in a study of cytomegalovirus exposure and HLA in healthy donors. Some clones are missing from TCRdb's copy, which holds only in-frame ones; the method was immunoSEQ multiplex PCR. The profile shows around 94,000 clones, 70% to 80% of them singletons. The material sequenced was PBMCs. The receptors were sampled from a male donor in good health and CMV-seropositive. The CDR3 runs from the conserved cysteine through the conserved F or W. The D gene is left open where the match is weak. Clone size is not always given. Where it is, it says once, few, many or a class for expanded clones.

CDR3 DNA: TGCGCCAGCAGCTACACAGGGGGCGCCTACAATGAGCAGTTCTTC
CDR3 protein: CASSYTGGAYNEQFF
D gene: TRBD1
clone size: once
V gene: TRBV5-1
J gene: TRBJ2-1

CDR3 DNA: TGTGCCAGCAGCCCTGTTAAAGGGGGTAGTTCCTACGAGCAGTACTTC
CDR3 protein: CASSPVKGGSSYEQYF
D gene: NA
clone size: once
V gene: TRBV28
J gene: TRBJ2-7

CDR3 DNA: TGTGCCAGCTCCCCTAGCGGAAAGCCCTACGAGCAGTACTTC
CDR3 protein: CASSPSGKPYEQYF
D gene: TRBD2
clone size: NA
V gene: TRBV6-5
J gene: TRBJ2-7

CDR3 DNA: TGTGCCAGCACAACAGGGAGCTCCTACGAGCAGTACTTC
CDR3 protein: CASTTGSSYEQYF
D gene: NA
clone size: NA
V gene: TRBV28
J gene: TRBJ2-7

CDR3 DNA: TGTGCCAGCAGCCACCCCAGCGGATATGCAGATACGCAGTATTTT
CDR3 protein: CASSHPSGYADTQYF
D gene: NA
clone size: NA
V gene: TRBV7-9
J gene: TRBJ2-3

CDR3 DNA: TGTGCCAGCAGGAGGGAAGACTACACCTTC
CDR3 protein: CASRREDYTF
D gene: NA
clone size: NA
V gene: TRBV6-6
J gene: TRBJ1-2

CDR3 DNA: TGTGCCACCGGACAGGGCTATTCCTACGAGCAGTACTTC
CDR3 protein: CATGQGYSYEQYF
D gene: TRBD1
clone size: NA
V gene: TRBV6-6
J gene: TRBJ2-7

CDR3 DNA: TGTGCCAGCTGGGACAGGGTCAAAGATACGCAGTATTTT
CDR3 protein: CASWDRVKDTQYF
D gene: TRBD1
clone size: NA
V gene: TRBV28
J gene: TRBJ2-3

CDR3 DNA: TGTGCCAGCGGAAGACGGGAAGGGATCTACGAGCAGTACTTC
CDR3 protein: CASGRREGIYEQYF
D gene: NA
clone size: NA
V gene: TRBV7-2
J gene: TRBJ2-7

CDR3 DNA: TGTGCCTGGAGTACCCCGGGAGCCAAGAGGGAGACCCAGTACTTC
CDR3 protein: CAWSTPGAKRETQYF
D gene: NA
clone size: NA
V gene: TRBV30
J gene: TRBJ2-5

CDR3 DNA: TGTGCCAGCAGCTTAGCGCCTCCCGTTACGGGGCAGTACTTC
CDR3 protein: CASSLAPPVTGQYF
D gene: NA
clone size: NA
V gene: TRBV7-6
J gene: TRBJ2-7

CDR3 DNA: TGTGCCAGCAAGGTAGGAGATCAGCCCCAGCATTTT
CDR3 protein: CASKVGDQPQHF
D gene: NA
clone size: NA
V gene: TRBV28
J gene: TRBJ1-5

CDR3 DNA: TGTGCCAGCAGCCCCGACAGCAAAGCTTTCTTT
CDR3 protein: CASSPDSKAFF
D gene: NA
clone size: few
V gene: TRBV6-1
J gene: TRBJ1-1

CDR3 DNA: TGTGCCAGTAGTTCGGGTCTCTCCTACGAGCAGTACTTC
CDR3 protein: CASSSGLSYEQYF
D gene: NA
clone size: NA
V gene: TRBV19
J gene: TRBJ2-7

CDR3 DNA: TGTGCCAGCAGCCTCGGTGTAGCGGGAGGTGCAGATACGCAGTATTTT
CDR3 protein: CASSLGVAGGADTQYF
D gene: TRBD2
clone size: NA
V gene: TRBV11-3
J gene: TRBJ2-3

CDR3 DNA: TGTGCCAGCAGCGCTGGGACAGCGAACACCGGGGAGCTGTTTTTT
CDR3 protein: CASSAGTANTGELFF
D gene: TRBD1
clone size: once
V gene: TRBV9
J gene: TRBJ2-2

CDR3 DNA: TGTGCCAGCAGCTTAAGCGCTAGCGGGAGGGGTCGCAATGAGCAGTTCTTC
CDR3 protein: CASSLSASGRGRNEQFF
D gene: TRBD2
clone size: NA
V gene: TRBV7-2
J gene: TRBJ2-1

CDR3 DNA: TGTGCCAGCAGCCGCACTAGCGGGAGGGACTACGAGCAGTACTTC
CDR3 protein: CASSRTSGRDYEQYF
D gene: TRBD2
clone size: once
V gene: TRBV6-1
J gene: TRBJ2-7

CDR3 DNA: TGTGCCAGTAACCCGACAGGGATTGGCACTGAAGCTTTCTTT
CDR3 protein: CASNPTGIGTEAFF
D gene: TRBD1
clone size: NA
V gene: TRBV19
J gene: TRBJ1-1

CDR3 DNA: TGTGCCAGCAGCTTGCTGTCCGGGAAACTTACGGGTGAGCAGTACTTC
CDR3 protein: CASSLLSGKLTGEQYF
D gene: NA
clone size: NA
V gene: TRBV5-4
J gene: TRBJ2-7

CDR3 DNA: TGTGCCAGCAGCTTAGGGGCAGCTTCCTACGAGCAGTACTTC
CDR3 protein: CASSLGAASYEQYF
D gene: NA
clone size: once
V gene: TRBV7-9
J gene: TRBJ2-7

CDR3 DNA: TGCGCCAGCAGAGGACTAGCGGTCACAGATACGCAGTATTTT
CDR3 protein: CASRGLAVTDTQYF
D gene: TRBD2
clone size: NA
V gene: TRBV5-1
J gene: TRBJ2-3

CDR3 DNA: TGCGCCAGCAGCCTGCGAGGGGGCCAGAACACCGGGGAGCTGTTTTTT
CDR3 protein: CASSLRGGQNTGELFF
D gene: TRBD1
clone size: few
V gene: TRBV5-1
J gene: TRBJ2-2

CDR3 DNA: TGTGCCAGCAGTTATTCGACAGGGGGGTCCTACGAGCAGTACTTC
CDR3 protein: CASSYSTGGSYEQYF
D gene: TRBD1
clone size: NA
V gene: TRBV6-5
J gene: TRBJ2-7

CDR3 DNA: TGTGCCAGCAGCTTAGGGACTAGCGTGACAGATACGCAGTATTTT
CDR3 protein: CASSLGTSVTDTQYF
D gene: TRBD2
clone size: few
V gene: TRBV11-3
J gene: TRBJ2-3

CDR3 DNA: TGTGCCAGCAGCTCTCCCGACCAGGGCGACATTCAGTACTTC
CDR3 protein: CASSSPDQGDIQYF
D gene: NA
clone size: NA
V gene: TRBV7-6
J gene: TRBJ2-4

CDR3 DNA: TGTGCCAGCAGTCGACAGGGAACAGATACGCAGTATTTT
CDR3 protein: CASSRQGTDTQYF
D gene: TRBD1
clone size: NA
V gene: TRBV7-3
J gene: TRBJ2-3

CDR3 DNA: TGTGCCAGCAGCCTGAGCGGTCATACCGGGGAGCTGTTTTTT
CDR3 protein: CASSLSGHTGELFF
D gene: NA
clone size: NA
V gene: TRBV11-2
J gene: TRBJ2-2

CDR3 DNA: TGTGCCAGCAGTCGGGCAACTAATGAAAAACTGTTTTTT
CDR3 protein: CASSRATNEKLFF
D gene: NA
clone size: NA
V gene: TRBV28
J gene: TRBJ1-4

CDR3 DNA: TGTGCCAGCAGTTCTCTAGCGGGGGCCGACGAGCAGTACTTC
CDR3 protein: CASSSLAGADEQYF
D gene: TRBD2
clone size: NA
V gene: TRBV27
J gene: TRBJ2-7

CDR3 DNA: TGTGCCAGCAGCCTGGGCCCATCCTACGAGCAGTACTTC
CDR3 protein: CASSLGPSYEQYF
D gene: NA
clone size: few
V gene: TRBV7-7
J gene: TRBJ2-7

CDR3 DNA: TGTGCCAGCGGCACGGGACAGGGAAACTATGGCTACACCTTC
CDR3 protein: CASGTGQGNYGYTF
D gene: TRBD1
clone size: NA
V gene: TRBV27
J gene: TRBJ1-2

CDR3 DNA: TGTGCCAGCAGCCCACAGACAGGGCCTAACTATGGCTACACCTTC
CDR3 protein: CASSPQTGPNYGYTF
D gene: TRBD1
clone size: few
V gene: TRBV7-2
J gene: TRBJ1-2

CDR3 DNA: TGTGCCAGCAGCCCGCCCGGGACTAGCGAAACCGGGGAGCTGTTTTTT
CDR3 protein: CASSPPGTSETGELFF
D gene: TRBD2
clone size: NA
V gene: TRBV5-4
J gene: TRBJ2-2

CDR3 DNA: TGCAGCGTTGTGGACAGGATGAACACTGAAGCTTTCTTT
CDR3 protein: CSVVDRMNTEAFF
D gene: TRBD1
clone size: NA
V gene: TRBV29-1
J gene: TRBJ1-1

CDR3 DNA: TGTGCCACCCAGGTGAGGGGGCGGAACACCGGGGAGCTGTTTTTT
CDR3 protein: CATQVRGRNTGELFF
D gene: TRBD1
clone size: NA
V gene: TRBV10-3
J gene: TRBJ2-2

CDR3 DNA: TGTGCCAGTAGTACCCCAGGACTGAACTATGGCTACACCTTC
CDR3 protein: CASSTPGLNYGYTF
D gene: NA
clone size: NA
V gene: TRBV19
J gene: TRBJ1-2

CDR3 DNA: TGCGCCAGCAGCGTTCTAGCGGACCAAGAGACCCAGTACTTC
CDR3 protein: CASSVLADQETQYF
D gene: TRBD2
clone size: once
V gene: TRBV5-1
J gene: TRBJ2-5

CDR3 DNA: TGTGCCAGTAGCCCGGGACTAGCGGGAGCCGGGGAGCTGTTTTTT
CDR3 protein: CASSPGLAGAGELFF
D gene: TRBD2
clone size: NA
V gene: TRBV19
J gene: TRBJ2-2

CDR3 DNA: TGTGCCAGCAGTTCACCGGGACAGGGATATAACGAGCAGTACTTC
CDR3 protein: CASSSPGQGYNEQYF
D gene: TRBD1
clone size: NA
V gene: TRBV28
J gene: TRBJ2-7

CDR3 DNA: TGTGCCAGCAATGCCCTCAAGGTAGCGGACAATGAGCAGTTCTTC
CDR3 protein: CASNALKVADNEQFF
D gene: NA
clone size: NA
V gene: TRBV6-1
J gene: TRBJ2-1

CDR3 DNA: TGCGCCAGCAGCCAAGGGACAGGTCTCTATGGCTACACCTTC
CDR3 protein: CASSQGTGLYGYTF
D gene: TRBD1
clone size: NA
V gene: TRBV4-3
J gene: TRBJ1-2

CDR3 DNA: TGTGCCAGCATGGGGGGGGGCTACGAGCAGTACTTC
CDR3 protein: CASMGGGYEQYF
D gene: TRBD2
clone size: NA
V gene: TRBV6-1
J gene: TRBJ2-7

CDR3 DNA: TGTGCCAGCAGCCGGCTGGGCTCCAAAAACATTCAGTACTTC
CDR3 protein: CASSRLGSKNIQYF
D gene: NA
clone size: NA
V gene: TRBV5-5
J gene: TRBJ2-4

CDR3 DNA: TGTGCCAGCAGCTTGGATAACAGGGTCGGGTACGAGCAGTACTTC
CDR3 protein: CASSLDNRVGYEQYF
D gene: NA
clone size: NA
V gene: TRBV5-4
J gene: TRBJ2-7

CDR3 DNA: TGTGCCAGCAGTTCAGGACAGGCTCCCACAGATACGCAGTATTTT
CDR3 protein: CASSSGQAPTDTQYF
D gene: TRBD1
clone size: NA
V gene: TRBV28
J gene: TRBJ2-3

CDR3 DNA: TGTGCCAGCAGACCGACAGGAAAGGGCTCCTACAATGAGCAGTTCTTC
CDR3 protein: CASRPTGKGSYNEQFF
D gene: NA
clone size: few
V gene: TRBV7-9
J gene: TRBJ2-1

CDR3 DNA: TGTGCCAGCAGCGCGAGGACAGGGTTAGACTACGAGCAGTACTTC
CDR3 protein: CASSARTGLDYEQYF
D gene: TRBD1
clone size: few
V gene: TRBV7-8
J gene: TRBJ2-7

CDR3 DNA: TGTGCCAGCAGCCAAGAGGGAGGGACAGGAGGTCGCACTGAAGCTTTCTTT
CDR3 protein: CASSQEGGTGGRTEAFF
D gene: TRBD1
clone size: once
V gene: TRBV4-2
J gene: TRBJ1-1

CDR3 DNA: TGTGCCAGCACGGTAGATTACCACAATGAGCAGTTCTTC
CDR3 protein: CASTVDYHNEQFF
D gene: NA
clone size: NA
V gene: TRBV28
J gene: TRBJ2-1

CDR3 DNA: TGTGCCAGCAGCGCGACTAGCCCTCCGAACACCGGGGAGCTGTTTTTT
CDR3 protein: CASSATSPPNTGELFF
D gene: TRBD2
clone size: NA
V gene: TRBV9
J gene: TRBJ2-2

CDR3 DNA: TGCGCCAGCAGGGGGGGGCTAGGTAAATCGAATGAGCAGTTCTTC
CDR3 protein: CASRGGLGKSNEQFF
D gene: NA
clone size: NA
V gene: TRBV5-1
J gene: TRBJ2-1

CDR3 DNA: TGTGCCAGCAGTCTAGCGGGAGGGCCCGGGGAGCAGTTCTTC
CDR3 protein: CASSLAGGPGEQFF
D gene: TRBD2
clone size: NA
V gene: TRBV25-1
J gene: TRBJ2-1